The present entry profiles one T cell receptor beta chain with its context. Its antigen is not known. The sample originates from a study of CD8+ T cells in alopecia areata. About the study: Tofacitinib was taken orally by treated patients, and the dose was 5 to 10 mg twice daily. The study's findings and limits: Lesional scalp exceeded normal scalp in clonality, especially in alopecia totalis/universalis.

RNA, once extracted, was reverse transcribed into cDNA for use as the sequencing template. Sequenced by immunoSEQ multiplex PCR; TCRdb stores in-frame clones only, minus some. The sample shows 120,000 to 150,000 clones, around 87% of them seen only once. Those with alopecia areata gave lesional scalp punch biopsies and peripheral blood. Trimming pared 8 bases from V and 6 bases from J, leaving 15 bases between. This CDR3 has 12 residues. Germline V CDR1 and CDR2: SGHRS, YFSETQ. V and J are TRBV5-1 and TRBJ2-7, with D maybe TRBD1 (6 bases). The source material was CD8+ T cells sorted from blood, sampled at week 0. The receptor was derived from a human donor with alopecia areata. CDR3 in amino acids: CASNRDASEQYF. The CDR3, as DNA: TGCGCCAGTAACAGGGACGCTAGCGAGCAGTACTTC. Full variable domain (remainder filled in from reference TRBV5-1 and TRBJ2-7): KAGVTQTPRYLIKTRGQQVTLSCSPISGHRSVSWYQQTPGQGLQFLFEYFSETQRNKGNFPGRFSGRQFSNSRSEMNVSTLELGDSALYLCASNRDASEQYFGPGTRLTVT.